This TCR delta chain was captured in a study of gamma-delta chains in newborns, infants, children (dated by TCRdb to about 2019). For context, the study as a whole: According to the title of the study, polyclonal expansion of innate gammadelta T cells immediately after birth is driven by microbial exposure. Right after human newborns were born, the researchers looked at the way microbial exposure shaped their populations of innate gammadelta T cells.

This clone was counted a few times. It lacks a known antigen. Translating this DNA gives a protein that differs at residue 13 from the TCRdb one, which belongs to a much larger clone; a read error is likely, and the protein shown is this translation. From cysteine to phenylalanine, the CDR3 is 15 amino acids long. Only the CDR3 region is kept as DNA, spanning 45 bases read in frame from base 1. Based on the germline V gene, the CDR1 and CDR2 sequences are GEAIGNYY and EKD. Instrument on record: Illumina MiSeq. TCRdb processed the public reads again with the CATT caller, after which rows with matching DNA were combined. The sample includes 2,000 or so delta-chain clones, with 0.95% to 1.1% observed a single time. Clones ranked in the top ten supply about 15% of the sample.

The TCR comes from a child who was a newborn, infant or young child, either healthy, febrile or measles-vaccinated (not recorded which). The chain is made from TRDV2 and TRDJ2; 8 of the junction bases match TRDD3. The sample consisted of blood. The CDR3: CACDTLGAMTAQPFF. The DNA sequence is as follows: TGTGCCTGTGACACACTGGGGGCAATGACAGCACAACCCTTCTTT.